A few counts support the clone carrying this T cell receptor (beta chain). CDR3 and TCR beta VDJ profiling relied on a genomic DNA template. MiXCR, run by TCRdb on the reads, gives a single entry per CDR3 protein. The top ten clones hold just under 20% of a sample with about 200,000 distinct CDR3 sequences, over 40% of them seen once. This entry is derived from a study of CD8+CD57+ T cells in acquired aplastic anemia. Patients selected for sequencing had displayed CD8+CD57+ cell expansion by flow cytometry. This CDR3 has 17 amino acids. Germline loops: CDR1 MNHEY, CDR2 SVGAGI. V was cut by 2 bases and J by 0 bases, with 14 bases left in between.

The source is a human donor with aplastic anemia. The V call is TRBV6-5, the J call TRBJ1-3; weak D call: TRBD1 (6 bases). Sequencing used sorted CD4+, CD8+, or CD8+CD57+ T cells (not recorded which) from PBMCs. The CDR3 bases are TGTGCCAGCAGTTACAGCCGCGGGGGGGCCTCTGGAAACACCATATATTTT. Translating gives CASSYSRGGASGNTIYF.